This T cell receptor beta chain was documented in a study of blood T cell repertoires in COVID-19. On the study more broadly: Collection of acute and convalescent COVID-19 samples took place in the United States, Italy and Spain.

Profiled with immunoSEQ multiplex PCR; TCRdb holds only in-frame clones, not every one. The sample includes about 170,000 clones, around 80% seen only once; the top ten take roughly 14%. This clone was detected a few times. Trimming cost V 4 bases and J 8 bases; bases outside gene matches: 9. This CDR3 contains 15 residues. Germline CDR1 is MDHEN and CDR2 is SYDVKM. This chain joins TRBV28 and TRBJ1-5; 9 bases map to TRBD1. The receptor's source is a woman aged 70-85 years with COVID-19, enrolled during active disease. The specimen was peripheral blood. CDR3 DNA sequence: TGTGCCAGCAGTTCCAGAGGGACAGGGAAAAAGCCCCAGCATTTT. This encodes CASSSRGTGKKPQHF.